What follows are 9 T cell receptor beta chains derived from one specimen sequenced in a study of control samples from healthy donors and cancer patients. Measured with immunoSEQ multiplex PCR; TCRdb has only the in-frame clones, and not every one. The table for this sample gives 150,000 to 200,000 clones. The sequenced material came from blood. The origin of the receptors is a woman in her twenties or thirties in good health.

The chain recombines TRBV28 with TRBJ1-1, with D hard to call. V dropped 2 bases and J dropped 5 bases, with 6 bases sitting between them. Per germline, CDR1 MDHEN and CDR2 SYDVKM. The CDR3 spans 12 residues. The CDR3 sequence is CASSLKVTEAFF. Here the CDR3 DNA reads TGTGCCAGCAGTTTAAAGGTTACTGAAGCTTTCTTT.

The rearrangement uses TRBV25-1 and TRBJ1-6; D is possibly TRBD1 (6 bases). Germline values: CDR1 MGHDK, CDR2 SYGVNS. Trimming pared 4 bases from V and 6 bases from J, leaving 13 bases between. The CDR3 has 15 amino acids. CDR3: CASSGFTGRNSPLHF. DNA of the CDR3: TGTGCCAGCAGTGGCTTTACAGGGCGTAATTCACCCCTCCACTTT.

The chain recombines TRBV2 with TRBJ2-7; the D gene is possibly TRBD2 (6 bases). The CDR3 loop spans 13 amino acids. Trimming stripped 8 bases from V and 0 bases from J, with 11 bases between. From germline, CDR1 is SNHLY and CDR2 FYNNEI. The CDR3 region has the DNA TGTGCCAGCGGTGGGGGGACCTCCTACGAGCAGTACTTC. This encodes CASGGGTSYEQYF.

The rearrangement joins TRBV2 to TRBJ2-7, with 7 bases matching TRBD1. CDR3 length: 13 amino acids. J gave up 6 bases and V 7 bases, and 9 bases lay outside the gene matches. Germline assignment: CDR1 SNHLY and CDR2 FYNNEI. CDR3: CASIRGGAGEQYF. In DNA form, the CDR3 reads TGTGCCAGCATACGAGGGGGCGCGGGCGAGCAGTACTTC.

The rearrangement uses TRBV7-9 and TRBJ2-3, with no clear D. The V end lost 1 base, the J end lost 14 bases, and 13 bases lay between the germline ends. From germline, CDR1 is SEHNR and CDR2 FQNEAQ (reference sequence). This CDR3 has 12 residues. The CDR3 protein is CASSLEAYLPYF. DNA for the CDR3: TGTGCCAGCAGCTTAGAGGCTTATTTACCGTATTTT.

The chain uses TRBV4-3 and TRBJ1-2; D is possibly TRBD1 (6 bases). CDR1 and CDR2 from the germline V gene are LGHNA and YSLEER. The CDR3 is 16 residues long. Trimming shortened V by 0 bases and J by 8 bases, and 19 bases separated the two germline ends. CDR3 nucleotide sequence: TGCGCCAGCAGCCAAGAGGGGGCTACCTCCCGGTGGGGCTACACCTTC. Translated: CASSQEGATSRWGYTF.

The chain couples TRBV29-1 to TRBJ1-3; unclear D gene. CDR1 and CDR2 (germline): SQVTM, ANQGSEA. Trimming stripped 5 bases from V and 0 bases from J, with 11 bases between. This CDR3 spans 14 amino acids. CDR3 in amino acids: CSVFPMNSGNTIYF. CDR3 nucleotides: TGCAGCGTTTTCCCGATGAACTCTGGAAACACCATATATTTT.

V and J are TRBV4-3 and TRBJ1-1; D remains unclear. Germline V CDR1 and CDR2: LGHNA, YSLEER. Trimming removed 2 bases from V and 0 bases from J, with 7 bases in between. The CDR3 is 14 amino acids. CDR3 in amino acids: CASSQKPMNTEAFF. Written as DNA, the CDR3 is TGCGCCAGCAGCCAAAAGCCCATGAACACTGAAGCTTTCTTT.

The CDR3 DNA is TGTGCCAGCATCCAGGGCCCAAGGGCCCAGTACTTC. Encoded protein: CASIQGPRAQYF. The chain is built from TRBV2 and TRBJ2-5; perhaps TRBD1 as D (5 bases). From germline, CDR1 is SNHLY and CDR2 FYNNEI. The V end was cut by 7 bases, the J end by 9 bases, with 15 bases between. The CDR3 is 12 amino acids.